Given below is one T cell receptor (beta chain) in context. This sample is drawn from a study of blood T cell repertoires in COVID-19. V shed 4 bases, J shed 1 base, and the junction held 8 bases outside the gene matches. The CDR3 runs 17 residues. Germline values: CDR1 LGHNA, CDR2 YSLEER. Only in-frame clones appear in the TCRdb table, and some are missing; sequencing was by immunoSEQ multiplex PCR. The table lists some 140,000 clones, about 73% of them singletons. The chain has TRBV4-3 and TRBJ2-2, with 8 bases that match TRBD1. The specimen sequenced was peripheral blood. The sequence was collected from a man at least 80 years old with acute or convalescent COVID-19. The CDR3: CASSRATGGLNTGELFF. The DNA for the CDR3 is TGCGCCAGCAGCCGGGCCACAGGGGGTTTGAACACCGGGGAGCTGTTTTTT.